This T cell receptor beta chain was found in a study of Tregs in tolerant kidney transplant recipients. A word on this clone: The missing CDR3 end, 3 residues past where the read stops, is filled in from the germline J gene.

Germline assignment: CDR1 WNHNN and CDR2 SYGVQD (reference sequence). The germline V and J ends were trimmed by 5 bases and 1 base, with 11 bases remaining between them. The CDR3 extends over 15 amino acids. TCRdb's table, derived via immunoSEQ multiplex PCR, lists solely in-frame clones and lacks some. The sample yields roughly 32,000 clones, of which the top ten take up about 7.6%. This sequence was found in a human donor who received a combined kidney and bone marrow transplant. This specimen consisted of CD8+ T cells from blood, obtained before the transplant. This chain joins TRBV10-1 and TRBJ2-2; tentatively, D is TRBD2 (5 bases). The CDR3 reads CASSNSDWNTGELFF. The CDR3 bases that were read are TGCGCCAGCAGTAATTCGGACTGGAACACCGGGGAG.